This section outlines one TCR beta chain sequence together with its context. This sample was included in a study of blood T cell repertoires in COVID-19. CDR1 and CDR2 from the germline V gene are SGHVS and FNYEAQ. V lost 3 bases to trimming and J lost 3 bases; unmatched junction nucleotides: 0. CDR3 length: 14 residues. Profiling relied on immunoSEQ multiplex PCR, and the TCRdb table lists in-frame clones only, not all of them. The table includes 230,000 or so clones, 75% to 90% detected once. This TCR was sampled from a human donor in a cohort sampled during active COVID-19. The sample comprised peripheral blood. This chain uses TRBV7-6 with TRBJ2-2; 8 bases align to TRBD2. The CDR3 DNA is TGTGCCAGCAGCTTGGGACTAGACACCGGGGAGCTGTTTTTT. The encoded protein is CASSLGLDTGELFF.